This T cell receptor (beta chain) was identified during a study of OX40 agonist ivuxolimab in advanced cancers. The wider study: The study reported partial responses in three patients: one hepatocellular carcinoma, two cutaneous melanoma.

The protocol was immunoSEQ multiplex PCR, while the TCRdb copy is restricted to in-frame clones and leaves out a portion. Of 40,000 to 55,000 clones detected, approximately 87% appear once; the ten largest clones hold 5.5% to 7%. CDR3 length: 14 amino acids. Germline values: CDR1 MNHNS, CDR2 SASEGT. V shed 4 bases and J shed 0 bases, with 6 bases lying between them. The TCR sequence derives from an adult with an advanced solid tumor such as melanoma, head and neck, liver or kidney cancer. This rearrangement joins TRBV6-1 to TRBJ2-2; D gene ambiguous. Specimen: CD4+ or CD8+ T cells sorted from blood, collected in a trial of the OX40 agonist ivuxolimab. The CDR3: CASSGIANTGELFF. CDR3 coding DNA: TGTGCCAGCAGTGGGATAGCGAACACCGGGGAGCTGTTTTTT.